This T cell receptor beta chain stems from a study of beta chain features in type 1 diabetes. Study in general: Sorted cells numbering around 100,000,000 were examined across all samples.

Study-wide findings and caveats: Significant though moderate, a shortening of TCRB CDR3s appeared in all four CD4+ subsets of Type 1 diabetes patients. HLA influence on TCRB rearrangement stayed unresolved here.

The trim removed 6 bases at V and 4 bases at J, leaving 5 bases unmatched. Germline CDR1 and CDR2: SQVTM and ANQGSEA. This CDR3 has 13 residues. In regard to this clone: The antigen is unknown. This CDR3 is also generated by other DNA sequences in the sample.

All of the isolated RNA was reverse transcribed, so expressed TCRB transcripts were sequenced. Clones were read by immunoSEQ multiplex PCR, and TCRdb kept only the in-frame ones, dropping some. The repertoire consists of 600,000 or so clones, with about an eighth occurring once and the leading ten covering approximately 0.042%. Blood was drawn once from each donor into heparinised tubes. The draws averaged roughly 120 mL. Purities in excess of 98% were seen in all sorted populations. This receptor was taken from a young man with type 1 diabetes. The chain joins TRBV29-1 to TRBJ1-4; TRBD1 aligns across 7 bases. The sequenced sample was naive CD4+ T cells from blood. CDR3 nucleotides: TGCAGCGTACGGGACAGCTATAATGAAAAACTGTTTTTT. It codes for CSVRDSYNEKLFF.